This TCR beta chain was sequenced in a study of shared clonotypes between healthy human individuals (TCRdb year 2020). A note on the overall study: The cohort comprised a couple of women and a few men aged 18 to 49 years. For each donor, CD4 naive and CD4 memory were each run on three plates, CD8 naive on two plates, and CD8 memory on one plate. Blood TCR repertoires of roughly five healthy adults were deeply sequenced to estimate repertoire size and the extent of clonotype sharing between individuals. To increase sequencing depth and limit assay-specific biases, TCR repertoire library preparation and sequencing were carried out by different laboratories using diverse techniques. Per donor, leukapheresis produced somewhere between about 0.94 and 9 billion PBMCs.

For the CD8 naive samples, CD45RO-negative cells were positively selected for CCR7, yielding a CD45RA+CCR7+ population from which TemRA cells were excluded. The donors were healthy, HIV-negative adults who had no recently reported acute infections or vaccinations. Only Caucasian adults living in Nashville, Tennessee, USA were represented among the donors. Blood was obtained by leukapheresis, after which PBMCs were separated by Ficoll-Histopaque density gradient centrifugation and cryopreserved in liquid nitrogen vapor phase. Purity and quantity of every magnetically sorted T cell population were checked by analytical flow cytometry. Genomic DNA was isolated from each sorted fraction and quantified by UV absorbance on a Nanodrop 2000c. The germline V end is reduced by 5 bases and the J end by 5 bases; junction bases left unmatched: 10. Reading the germline V gene (reference sequence) gives CDR1 MNHEY and CDR2 SMNVEV. The CDR3 starts with the cysteine, ends with the phenylalanine, and has 16 residues. Only the CDR3 portion is preserved as DNA: 48 bases, with reading frame beginning at the first base.

A note on this clone: What this receptor recognizes is not known. No much larger clonotype is one base removed from it; base qualities were not supplied.

Using the deep immunoSEQ assay, multiplex PCR amplified TCR CDR3 regions from genomic DNA. For each cell subset, the extracted genomic DNA was distributed evenly across all wells of several immunoSEQ 96-well plates, and each plate served as one replicate. For sorted subsets, around 200 ng genomic DNA, equal to 30,000 to 35,000 T cell genomes, was loaded into each replicate PCR. The purified libraries were quantified using a Qubit 3.0 fluorometer, sized with a Bioanalyzer 2100, and then quantified again using the KAPA Library Quantification kit. Every immunoSEQ 96-well plate was sequenced on a separate single-read 150-cycle Illumina NextSeq 550 flow cell. The authors processed their data as follows. Because the immunoSEQ output included only junctional sequences and no quality scores, the filtering could not be the same as the filtering used for full-length reads. Sequences were annotated with PyIR, a Python wrapper for IgBLAST v1.9, using IMGT germline references to assign V/J genes and CDR3. Any read was removed if the V/J assignment was weak (E-value above 1e-6), the CDR3 was missing, or the read contained stop codons, out-of-frame junctions, or ambiguous translated residues. A V3J clonotype was defined by an identical inferred V gene, J gene, and CDR3 amino acid sequence. Percentage overlap between repertoires was computed as shared unique clonotypes divided by the size of the smaller repertoire. Repertoire richness was assessed with RTK rarefaction, the Chao1 estimator, and Recon v2.1 estimates of unobserved clonotypes. Generation probabilities were computed with OLGA for all TCRbeta clonotypes obtained by the gDNA method from a few donors. The immuneACCESS repertoire file appears here via TCRdb, limited to in-frame rearrangements. These files lack a portion of the clones; in checked studies, under half of the deficit traces to unresolved V genes, and the cause of the others is not known. V, J and clone size reflect that table, while D and trimming were determined from the DNA. Within this sample are roughly 2,000,000 clones, with approximately 95% of them counted one time only. The ten largest clones capture more than 0.95% of the sample.

Overall study outcomes, separate from this receptor: Estimated clonotype richness was generally larger for naive than for memory subsets. Compared with non-shared clonotypes, clonotypes shared by all four sorted-subset donors had higher generation probabilities. Even with the large sequencing depth, rarefaction of the sorted-subset datasets indicated that sequencing was incomplete. Only blood was sampled, and tissue TCR repertoires likely differ from those in blood. Because the study included a small number of donors, the genetic and exposure-history diversity represented was limited. Roughly 5% of naive CD4, more than 3% of naive CD8, 2.3% of memory CD4, and about 0.4% of memory CD8 clonotypes were shared across several donors. Pairwise subsampling led to the expectation that sequencing depth would affect the degree of clonotype sharing among donors.

The sequenced sample consisted of naive CD8+ T cells sorted from blood. According to the study, the label for this sample's cell subset or site signals: CD45RA+CCR7+. This receptor was obtained from a man between 18 and 29 years old in good health. The chain uses TRBV27 and TRBJ2-5; the junction holds 11 bases that match TRBD2. The CDR3 sequence is CASSPLTSGGRETQYF. The nucleotide sequence is given as TGTGCCAGCAGTCCCTTAACTAGCGGGGGACGGGAGACCCAGTACTTC.